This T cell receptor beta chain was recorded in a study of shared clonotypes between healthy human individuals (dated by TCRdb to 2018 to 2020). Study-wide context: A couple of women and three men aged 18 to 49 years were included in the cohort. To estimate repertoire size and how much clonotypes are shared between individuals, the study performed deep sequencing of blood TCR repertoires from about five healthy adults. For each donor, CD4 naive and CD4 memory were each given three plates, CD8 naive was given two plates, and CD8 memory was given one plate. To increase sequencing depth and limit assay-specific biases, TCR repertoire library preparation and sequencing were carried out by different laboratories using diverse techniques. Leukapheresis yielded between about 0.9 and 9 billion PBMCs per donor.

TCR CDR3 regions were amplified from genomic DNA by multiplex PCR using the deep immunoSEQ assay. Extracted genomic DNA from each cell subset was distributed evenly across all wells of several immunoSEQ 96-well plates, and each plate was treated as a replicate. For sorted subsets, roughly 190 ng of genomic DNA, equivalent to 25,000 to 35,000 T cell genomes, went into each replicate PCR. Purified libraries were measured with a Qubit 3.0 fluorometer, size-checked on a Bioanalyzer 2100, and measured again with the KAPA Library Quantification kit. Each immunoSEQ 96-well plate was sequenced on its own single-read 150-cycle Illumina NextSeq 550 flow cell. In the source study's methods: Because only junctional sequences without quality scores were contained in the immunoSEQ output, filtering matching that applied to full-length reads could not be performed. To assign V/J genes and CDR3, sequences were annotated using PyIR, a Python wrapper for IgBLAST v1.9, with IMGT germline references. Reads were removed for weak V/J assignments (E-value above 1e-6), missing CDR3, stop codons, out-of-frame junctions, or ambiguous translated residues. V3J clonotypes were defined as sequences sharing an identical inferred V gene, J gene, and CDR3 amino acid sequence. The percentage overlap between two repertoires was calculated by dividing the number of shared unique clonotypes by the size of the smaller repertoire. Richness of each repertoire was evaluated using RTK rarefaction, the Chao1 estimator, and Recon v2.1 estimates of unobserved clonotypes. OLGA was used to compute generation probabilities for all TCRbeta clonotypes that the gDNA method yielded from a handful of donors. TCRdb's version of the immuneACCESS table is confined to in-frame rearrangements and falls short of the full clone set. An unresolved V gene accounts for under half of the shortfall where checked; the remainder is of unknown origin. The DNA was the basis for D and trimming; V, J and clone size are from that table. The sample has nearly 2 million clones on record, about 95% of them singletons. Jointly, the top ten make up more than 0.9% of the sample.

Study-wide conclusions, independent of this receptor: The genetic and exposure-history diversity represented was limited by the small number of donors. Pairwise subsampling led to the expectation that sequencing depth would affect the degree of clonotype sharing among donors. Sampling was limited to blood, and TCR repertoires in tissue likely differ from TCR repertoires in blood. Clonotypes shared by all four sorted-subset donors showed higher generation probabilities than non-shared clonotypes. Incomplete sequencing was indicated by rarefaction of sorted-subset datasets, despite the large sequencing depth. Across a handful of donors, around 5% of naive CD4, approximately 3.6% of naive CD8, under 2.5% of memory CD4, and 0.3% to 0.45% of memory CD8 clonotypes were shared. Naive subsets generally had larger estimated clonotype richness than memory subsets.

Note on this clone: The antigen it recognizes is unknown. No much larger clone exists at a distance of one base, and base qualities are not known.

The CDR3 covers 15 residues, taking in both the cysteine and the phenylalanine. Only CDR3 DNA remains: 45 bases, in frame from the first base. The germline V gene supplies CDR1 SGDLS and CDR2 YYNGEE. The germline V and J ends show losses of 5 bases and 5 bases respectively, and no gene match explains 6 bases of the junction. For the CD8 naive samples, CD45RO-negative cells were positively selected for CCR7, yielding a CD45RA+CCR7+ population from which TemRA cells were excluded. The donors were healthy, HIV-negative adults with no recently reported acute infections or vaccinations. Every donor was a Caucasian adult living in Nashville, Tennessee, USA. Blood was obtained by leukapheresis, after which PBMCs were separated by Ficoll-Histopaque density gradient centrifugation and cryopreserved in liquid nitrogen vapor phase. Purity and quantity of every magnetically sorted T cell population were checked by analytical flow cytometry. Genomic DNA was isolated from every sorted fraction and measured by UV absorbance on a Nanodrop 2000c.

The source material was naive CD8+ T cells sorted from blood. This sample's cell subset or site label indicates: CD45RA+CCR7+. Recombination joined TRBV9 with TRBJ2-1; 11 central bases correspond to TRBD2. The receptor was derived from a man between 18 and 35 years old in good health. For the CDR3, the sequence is CASSEPGLADNEQFF. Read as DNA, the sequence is TGTGCCAGCAGTGAACCGGGACTAGCGGACAATGAGCAGTTCTTC. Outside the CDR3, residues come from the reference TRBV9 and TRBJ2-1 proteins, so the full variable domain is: DSGVTQTPKHLITATGQRVTLRCSPRSGDLSVYWYQQSLDQGLQFLIQYYNGEERAKGNILERFSAQQFPDLHSELNLSSLELGDSALYFCASSEPGLADNEQFFGPGTRLTVL.